The 19 T cell receptor beta chains in this list originate from one sample, sequenced in a study of human T cells and chemical hapten exposure. TCRdb reprocessed the RACE reads with MiXCR, giving one entry per CDR3 protein. This table holds a few hundred thousand distinct CDR3 sequences, about 6.3% found once. Time point indicated: patch test 2, 6 weeks after DPC sensitization. The treatment was: therapeutic diphenylcyclopropenone sensitization with weekly scalp DPC. Sample: whole blood, taken in connection with sensitization to the hapten diphenylcyclopropenone (DPC). These TCRs come from a woman under 30 with alopecia areata. Some clones in this sample may be carry-over from other donors' samples.

This clonotype was counted between two and nine times. V is TRBV7-9 and J is TRBJ2-1; 8 bases line up with TRBD1. The CDR3 is made up of 13 amino acids. Germline V gene data show CDR1 as SEHNR and CDR2 as FQNEAQ (reference sequence). V shed 2 bases and J 9 bases; nucleotides not matched to a gene: 3. The CDR3 sequence: CASSLWTGTEQFF. For the CDR3, the DNA is TGTGCCAGCAGCTTATGGACAGGGACTGAGCAGTTCTTC. Filled out from reference TRBV7-9 and TRBJ2-1, the complete variable domain reads DTGVSQNPRHKITKRGQNVTFRCDPISEHNRLYWYRQTLGQGPEFLTYFQNEAQLEKSRLLSDRFSAERPKGSFSTLEIQRTEQGDSAMYLCASSLWTGTEQFFGPGTRLTVL.

This sequence joins TRBV5-1 and TRBJ2-5, with 9 bases fitting TRBD2. The J segment lost 1 base and the V segment lost 0 bases, leaving 4 bases of the junction unmatched. The CDR3 runs to 16 residues. Germline CDR1 SGHRS, CDR2 YFSETQ. The CDR3 reads CASSLVPRGGQETQYF. The CDR3 DNA is TGCGCCAGCAGCTTGGTACCGCGGGGGGGCCAAGAGACCCAGTACTTC.

The chain has TRBV6-6 and TRBJ2-7; D is uncertain. V was shortened by 2 bases and J by 6 bases, with 14 bases between the two germline ends. The CDR3 is made up of 14 amino acids. Looked up from germline, CDR1 is MNHNY and CDR2 is SVGAGI (reference sequence). In DNA, the CDR3 is TGTGCCAGCAGTTACGAGGTTTCTCACTGCGAGCAGTACTTC. Translating it yields CASSYEVSHCEQYF.

V gene TRBV7-2 combines with J gene TRBJ1-3; 9 bases are a match to TRBD1. The length of the CDR3 is 15 residues. Germline V CDR1 and CDR2: SGHTA, FQGNSA. V was pared by 6 bases and J by 4 bases, with 7 bases of the junction left unmatched. The CDR3 DNA reads TGTGCCAGCAGGGGGACAGGGCTGGTCGGAAACACCATATATTTT. Translation gives CASRGTGLVGNTIYF. Together with reference TRBV7-2 and TRBJ1-3, the CDR3 gives the full variable domain: GAGVSQSPSNKVTEKGKDVELRCDPISGHTALYWYRQSLGQGLEFLIYFQGNSAPDKSGLPSDRFSAERTGGSVSTLTIQRTQQEDSAVYLCASRGTGLVGNTIYFGEGSWLTVV.

This chain links TRBV2 with TRBJ2-7; D might be TRBD2 (5 bases). CDR1 and CDR2 from the germline V gene are SNHLY and FYNNEI. The CDR3 is 12 amino acids. Trimming left V 10 bases short and J 1 base short, with 11 bases between. The CDR3 coding sequence is TGTGCCATTCGGACTCTTTCCTACGAGCAGTACTTC. This sequence encodes CAIRTLSYEQYF.

This chain links TRBV6-2 or TRBV6-3 with TRBJ1-1; TRBD1 is a possible D gene (5 bases). The V and J ends lost 8 bases and 4 bases respectively, with 20 bases between them. There are 15 residues in the CDR3. The V gene's germline CDR1 is MNHEY and CDR2 SVGEGT. For the CDR3, the DNA is TGTGCCAGCCACCTCCACCAGGGACGGACCACTGAAGCTTTCTTT. Translating gives CASHLHQGRTTEAFF.

This chain joins TRBV27 and TRBJ2-2; 8 positions agree with TRBD1. The CDR3 is 16 residues long. V was clipped by 2 bases and J by 2 bases; unmatched bases: 4. In germline, CDR1 is MNHEY, CDR2 SMNVEV (reference sequence). Here the CDR3 reads CASSLAGQGNTGELFF. DNA of the CDR3: TGTGCCAGCAGTTTAGCCGGACAGGGAAACACCGGGGAGCTGTTTTTT.

In this sample, this clonotype turned up a few times. This rearrangement joins TRBV12-3 or TRBV12-4 to TRBJ2-3; 7 bases are a match to TRBD2. This CDR3 region has 16 residues. The junction had 16 bases not matched to a gene; V was cut back by 9 bases and J by 4 bases. The CDR3 region is CASLGIWGGLADTQYF. The CDR3 DNA reads as TGTGCCAGTTTGGGGATTTGGGGAGGGCTTGCAGATACGCAGTATTTT.

This clonotype was detected only a few times. The CDR3 DNA reads TGCAGCGTTGAAGATCGCCTCTACGAGCAGTACTTC. Residues: CSVEDRLYEQYF. The chain couples TRBV29-1 to TRBJ2-7, with D unclear. Trimming stripped 0 bases from V and 3 bases from J, with 6 bases between. Per the germline V gene, CDR1 is SQVTM and CDR2 is ANQGSEA. CDR3 length equals 12 residues.

This clonotype has at least ten counts. The chain uses TRBV12-3 or TRBV12-4 and TRBJ1-6; TRBD1 matches at 9 bases. Losses at the gene ends were 8 bases for V and 10 bases for J; bases not matched to a gene: 15. This CDR3 has 16 amino acids. The DNA of the CDR3 is TGTGCCAGCTGTAAGGACAGGGGTGCCGGGAGGTCACCCCTCCACTTT. The encoded protein is CASCKDRGAGRSPLHF.

The chain employs TRBV7-9 and TRBJ1-3; 9 bases line up with TRBD1. This CDR3 is built from 12 residues. The V and J ends lost 10 bases and 4 bases, in that order; junction bases with no gene match: 2. From germline, CDR1 is SEHNR and CDR2 FQNEAQ (reference sequence). The CDR3 sequence is CANRGLGNTIYF. DNA of the CDR3: TGTGCCAACAGGGGGCTGGGAAACACCATATATTTT.

This clonotype was counted at least ten times. The rearrangement joins TRBV20-1 to TRBJ2-4; TRBD2 agrees at 10 bases. This CDR3 is built from 17 residues. J gave up 2 bases and V 4 bases, and 11 bases lay outside the gene matches. Germline V lookup: CDR1 DFQATT, CDR2 SNEGSKA (reference sequence). The CDR3 reads CSATNLGLARTKNIQYF. CDR3 sequence (DNA): TGCAGTGCTACCAATTTGGGACTAGCGAGGACCAAAAACATTCAGTACTTC.

This clonotype was seen repeatedly, ten times or more. V usage is TRBV24-1 and J usage is TRBJ2-1; 11 nucleotides agree with TRBD2. V trimming: 3 bases; J trimming: 8 bases; junction bases outside the gene matches: 5. The CDR3 sequence is 15 residues long. Germline CDR1 reads KGHDR; CDR2 reads SFDVKD. CDR3 nucleotides: TGTGCCACCAGTGATCATAGCGGGGGGGCGGATGAGCAGTTCTTC. This codes for CATSDHSGGADEQFF.

This clonotype has a handful of counts. The J gene is TRBJ2-2, the V gene TRBV7-8, with 9 bases matching TRBD2. Losses at the gene ends were 5 bases for V and 5 bases for J; bases not matched to a gene: 6. Germline V CDR1 and CDR2: SGHVS, FQNEAQ. The CDR3 is 15 residues long. The DNA of the CDR3 is TGTGCCAGCAGCGTTGCGGGGGGGTTTACCGGGGAGCTGTTTTTT. Protein: CASSVAGGFTGELFF.

This clonotype was seen many times. The gene calls are TRBV7-9 and TRBJ1-6; 7 bases align to TRBD1. This CDR3 comprises 16 residues. With 8 bases clipped from V and 5 bases from J, the junction kept 12 bases outside the gene matches. Germline V gene lookup returns CDR1 SEHNR and CDR2 FQNEAQ (reference sequence). CDR3 loop: CASGTAPIMNNSPLHF. As DNA, the CDR3 is TGTGCCAGCGGGACAGCCCCGATTATGAATAATTCACCCCTCCACTTT.

This clonotype occurred many times. The chain couples TRBV29-1 to TRBJ2-7; maybe TRBD1 (6 bases). The V gene's germline CDR1 is SQVTM and CDR2 ANQGSEA. With 1 base removed from V and 2 bases from J, the gap between germline ends came to 12 bases. The CDR3 contains 14 residues. CDR3 sequence: CSVEVAGTTYEQYF. The CDR3 DNA reads as TGCAGCGTTGAAGTCGCCGGGACAACCTACGAGCAGTACTTC.

The J gene is TRBJ2-7, the V gene TRBV5-1; D perhaps matches TRBD2 (5 bases). In germline, CDR1 is SGHRS, CDR2 YFSETQ. The V gene lost 2 bases and the J gene lost 5 bases, with 11 bases spanning the gap. The CDR3 length is 13 residues. The CDR3 region is CASSFPGADEQYF. CDR3 DNA sequence: TGCGCCAGCAGCTTTCCCGGAGCGGACGAGCAGTACTTC.

Only a few counts were recorded for this clonotype. CDR3 residues: CASSQGRRSYNEQFF. CDR3 DNA sequence: TGTGCCAGCAGCCAGGGCCGAAGGTCCTACAATGAGCAGTTCTTC. The chain is built from TRBV3-1 and TRBJ2-1; D is unresolved. CDR1 LGHDT and CDR2 YNNKEL come from the germline V gene (reference sequence). Trimming took 3 bases from V and 1 from J, leaving 10 bases between them. The CDR3 covers 15 residues.

The chain links TRBV6-1 to TRBJ2-7; TRBD2 matches at 9 bases. CDR3 length: 15 amino acids. Germline CDR1 is MNHNS and CDR2 is SASEGT. J lost 0 bases, V lost 7 bases, and 7 bases had no gene match. CDR3 DNA sequence: TGTGCCAGCACCAGCGGGGGGACTAACTCCTACGAGCAGTACTTC. Protein product: CASTSGGTNSYEQYF.